This T cell receptor beta chain was recovered during a study of T-cell reconstitution after alpha-beta-depleted transplantation in children. Unique molecular identifiers were incorporated into the prepared TCRbeta library. TCRdb independently ran MiXCR on the PCR reads; one entry per CDR3 protein. This sample carries about 190,000 distinct CDR3 sequences, roughly 6.8% of them seen once, and the ten largest clones take more than 2.5%. This clonotype occurred many times. Germline V gives CDR1 SGHKS, CDR2 YYEKEE (reference sequence). The CDR3 covers 17 residues. V lost 6 bases to trimming and J lost 5 bases; unmatched junction nucleotides: 16.

The sample in question was PBMCs from the stem cell graft donor, obtained from the stem cell graft. V usage is TRBV5-5 and J usage is TRBJ2-4, with 8 bases identical to TRBD1. The TCR comes from a human donor who donated a stem cell graft to a child with Wiskott-Aldrich syndrome. CDR3 coding DNA: TGTGCCAGCACCACGTTATCCCAGGGGGCGTTTGAAAACATTCAGTACTTC. Its translation: CASTTLSQGAFENIQYF.